This TCR beta chain was identified in a study of glioma-infiltrating T cells after dendritic cell vaccination. Study-level background: Patients received autologous tumor lysate-pulsed dendritic cell vaccination between about 2003 and 2013. Three intradermal dendritic cell vaccine injections were given every two weeks.

Clones were read by immunoSEQ multiplex PCR, and TCRdb kept only the in-frame ones, dropping some. In the table there are some 38,000 clones, about 80% of which are singletons. Only patients with spare fresh-frozen tumor and over two years of follow-up were included. All glioblastoma patients lacked an isocitrate dehydrogenase mutation. This CDR3 comprises 13 residues. V was cut by 2 bases and J by 3 bases, with 8 bases left in between. CDR1 and CDR2 (germline): SGHNT, YENEEA. The chain recombines TRBV11-3 with TRBJ2-7; the D gene is possibly TRBD1 (5 bases). This sample comprised blood, obtained before dendritic cell vaccination. This sequence originates from a human donor with glioblastoma. Here the CDR3 reads CASSLTGNYEQYF. CDR3 DNA sequence: TGTGCCAGCAGCTTAACAGGAAACTACGAGCAGTACTTC.